Listed here is a single T cell receptor (beta chain). Original methodology: Amplification with reference gene primers provided the estimates of nucleated cell counts. The repertoire was sequenced with immunoSEQ multiplex PCR; TCRdb's copy has only in-frame clones and lacks some. The DNA was the basis for D and trimming; V, J and clone size are from that table. Here the sample spans some 150,000 clones, around 83% being singletons. The data stem from a study of blood T cell repertoires in COVID-19. Across the whole study: Collection of acute and convalescent COVID-19 samples took place in the United States, Italy and Spain. PBMCs, B-cell-depleted T cells, or T cells were the source of the cDNA or gDNA that made up the material.

This sequence originates from a man aged 40-55 years with acute or convalescent COVID-19. Sequencing was done on a sample of peripheral blood.

CDR3 region: CASSHGQGAAGELFF. The DNA of the CDR3 is TGTGCCAGCAGTCATGGACAGGGGGCAGCCGGGGAGCTGTTTTTT. The chain links TRBV28 to TRBJ2-2, with 11 bases identical to TRBD1. Germline lookup yields CDR1 MDHEN and CDR2 SYDVKM. The trim removed 5 bases at V and 6 bases at J, leaving 5 bases unmatched. The CDR3 sequence is 15 residues long. Using reference TRBV28 and TRBJ2-2 for the parts outside the CDR3, the full variable domain is DVKVTQSSRYLVKRTGEKVFLECVQDMDHENMFWYRQDPGLGLRLIYFSYDVKMKEKGDIPEGYSVSREKKERFSLILESASTNQTSMYLCASSHGQGAAGELFFGEGSRLTVL.